This T cell receptor beta chain was found in a study of T cell responses to AZD1222 COVID-19 vaccine (dated by TCRdb to the early 2020s). About the full investigation: TCR sequencing covered some 250 trial participants: 200 to 220 given two doses of AZD1222 and about 26 given two doses of MenACWY control vaccine. Trial participants were enrolled by age into subgroups of 18-55, 56-69 and 70-plus years, and roughly 150, 30 and 60 TCR-sequenced participants, respectively, were included in these subgroups. General findings and caveats noted by the study authors: Because no samples from the day 14 peak response were available, repertoires could be characterized only after the peak T cell response. Only five or six AZD1222 recipients were SARS-CoV-2 seropositive at baseline, limiting conclusions about previously exposed vaccinees. The whole spike protein was spanned by vaccine-associated CD4 TCRs, and dominant responses were seen in regions 160-218 and 743-854. The 56-69-year group was small, and its depth increase did not reach significance, likely because of low power. Participants were mostly white British and included more females than males, and it was suggested by the authors that clonal diversity may have been underestimated. Spike-specific TCR breadth and depth rose significantly after two AZD1222 doses compared with day 0 and with MenACWY recipients. Epitopes outside the regions mutated in the B.1.351 and B.1.1.7 variants were reportedly recognized by nearly half of the unique spike-specific TCRs.

The CDR3 regions of human TCRbeta chains were analyzed by immunosequencing. In the original analysis: TCRs in the repertoires were compared against a reference library of SARS-CoV-2-specific TCRs that had been generated with the MIRA antigen-specificity platform. Breadth meant the fraction of unique TCRs that were SARS-CoV-2-associated, whereas depth meant the fraction of total T cells that were SARS-CoV-2-associated. Each spike-specific TCR was assigned to its reactive spike region and to a CD4 or CD8 class using the MIRA data. Log10-transformed breadth and depth values were compared by one-way ANOVA with Sidak's multiple comparisons tests. The immuneACCESS repertoire file appears here via TCRdb, limited to in-frame rearrangements. These files lack a portion of the clones; in checked studies, under half of the deficit traces to unresolved V genes, and the cause of the others is not known. The DNA gave D and trimming, while V, J and clone size come from that table. The sample table contains 250,000 to 300,000 clones; only one count was recorded for almost 95% of them. The ten most abundant clones make up 0.55% of the sample.

Details on this clone: It lacks a known antigen. Base qualities were left out, and no much larger clone turns up one base away.

The CDR3 has 15 amino acids, counting the end cysteine and phenylalanine. Only the CDR3 DNA is retained, 45 bases long and in frame from the first base. CDR1 MDHEN and CDR2 SYDVKM were looked up in the germline V gene. V is trimmed back by 3 bases and J by 7 bases, and the junction contains 6 bases that no gene match accounts for. The sample's time point label, in plain terms: about 28 days (+/-7) after the second vaccine dose. Because spike-specific TCR depth and breadth did not differ between the two schedules, AZD1222 recipients who got a second dose at roughly 4 weeks were pooled with those who got a second dose at roughly 12 weeks. The vaccinee samples were drawn from two UK trials, COV001 and COV002, one of which was a single-blind randomized controlled phase 2/3 trial testing AZD1222 (ChAdOx1 nCoV-19) in healthy adults. For TCRbeta chain sequencing, PBMC samples from trial participants were taken at day 0 and at day 28 after the second dose.

The chain links TRBV28 with TRBJ1-6, with 7 bases aligning to TRBD1. The sample consisted of peripheral blood, taken 28 days after the second AZD1222 dose. This clonotype originated in an adult who received the AZD1222 COVID-19 vaccine. The nucleotides read TGTGCCAGCAGTTTTATCGACAGGGCGAATTCACCCCTCCACTTT. Its translation is CASSFIDRANSPLHF.